Shown below are 28 T cell receptor beta chains from a single sample sequenced in a study of T cell responses to AZD1222 COVID-19 vaccine. Repertoires were generated with immunoSEQ multiplex PCR, while TCRdb's copy carries only in-frame clones and drops some. The sample yields under 200,000 clones, about 88% seen once. The sequencing used peripheral blood, collected 28 days after the second AZD1222 dose. The receptors were gathered from an adult who received the AZD1222 COVID-19 vaccine.

The J gene is TRBJ1-1, the V gene TRBV18, with no clear D. Looked up from germline, CDR1 is KGHSH and CDR2 is LQKENI. The CDR3 totals 15 residues. V lost 0 bases and J lost 2, with 10 bases in between. CDR3 in amino acids: CASSPPSRLNTEAFF. In DNA, the CDR3 is TGTGCCAGCTCACCACCGTCACGGCTAAACACTGAAGCTTTCTTT.

This clone was seen more than once but under ten times. The V gene is TRBV28, the J gene TRBJ1-1; 7 positions agree with TRBD1. The germline gives CDR1 MDHEN, CDR2 SYDVKM. V shed 4 bases and J 5 bases; nucleotides not matched to a gene: 10. This CDR3 is built from 15 residues. CDR3: CASSSGGGLGTEAFF. The CDR3 DNA sequence: TGTGCCAGCAGTTCAGGAGGGGGCCTTGGGACTGAAGCTTTCTTT.

This clone was detected once. This chain uses TRBV6-5 with TRBJ2-7; a weak D match, TRBD2 (5 bases). V was clipped by 7 bases and J by 3 bases, with 13 bases between them. From germline, CDR1 is MNHEY and CDR2 SVGAGI. This CDR3 spans 13 amino acids. CDR3 DNA: TGTGCCAGCAAGTCCCCGGGAATCTACGAGCAGTACTTC. It translates to CASKSPGIYEQYF.

The gene calls are TRBV7-2 and TRBJ1-1; D is undetermined. V lost 5 bases and J lost 0, with 10 bases in between. The CDR3 runs to 14 residues. The germline CDR1 and CDR2 sequences are SGHTA and FQGNSA. CDR3 nucleotides: TGTGCCAGCAGCCAAGCACCAGTGAACACTGAAGCTTTCTTT. It codes for CASSQAPVNTEAFF.

The chain combines TRBV21-1 with TRBJ2-7. TRBV21-1 is labeled a pseudogene. The CDR3 is 13 residues long. This CDR3 reads CASSKEGPYEQYF. The DNA for the CDR3 is TGTGCCAGCAGCAAAGAGGGCCCGTACGAGCAGTACTTC.

The chain has TRBV20-1 and TRBJ2-6; D is uncertain. V gave up 3 bases and J gave up 7 bases, with 13 bases separating them. Germline loops: CDR1 DFQATT, CDR2 SNEGSKA (reference sequence). The length of the CDR3 is 14 residues. The CDR3 is CSASWVGDANVLTF. CDR3 nucleotides: TGCAGTGCTAGTTGGGTCGGTGACGCCAACGTCCTGACTTTC.

The CDR3 sequence is CASSRTGGSNQPQHF. The CDR3 region has the DNA TGTGCCAGCAGCAGGACAGGGGGGAGCAATCAGCCCCAGCATTTT. The chain uses TRBV28 and TRBJ1-5; 10 bases map to TRBD1. V dropped 6 bases and J dropped 1; count of bases not matched to a gene: 3. The CDR3 loop spans 15 amino acids. Germline loops: CDR1 MDHEN, CDR2 SYDVKM.

This sequence joins TRBV6-5 and TRBJ2-2, with D perhaps matching TRBD1 (6 bases). Germline-derived CDR1 and CDR2 are MNHEY and SVGAGI. V dropped 6 bases and J dropped 5 bases, with 10 bases sitting between them. CDR3 length: 13 amino acids. This CDR3 reads CASSQGSTGELFF. The CDR3 region has the DNA TGTGCCAGCAGCCAGGGGTCAACCGGGGAGCTGTTTTTT.

A single count supports this clone. J is TRBJ2-3 and V is TRBV28, with a tentative D call TRBD2 (7 bases). From germline, CDR1 is MDHEN and CDR2 SYDVKM. The CDR3 is made up of 18 amino acids. V was pared by 3 bases and J by 3 bases, with 22 bases between. CDR3 DNA: TGTGCCAGCAGTTTCGGGGGGCTAGGAGCAGGGAGGACAGATACGCAGTATTTT. Protein: CASSFGGLGAGRTDTQYF.

V usage is TRBV24-1 and J usage is TRBJ2-7, with 8 positions matching TRBD2. Germline CDR1 is KGHDR and CDR2 is SFDVKD. With V trimmed by 3 bases and J by 2 bases, 11 bases remained unmatched. The CDR3 runs 17 residues. The CDR3 nucleotides read TGTGCCACCAGTGATACCCCTGCCAGCGGGGGAACCTACGAGCAGTACTTC. Translation: CATSDTPASGGTYEQYF.

V is TRBV6-1 and J is TRBJ2-6; D gene uncertain. There are 15 residues in the CDR3. The germline CDR1 and CDR2 sequences are MNHNS and SASEGT. Trimming took 2 bases from V and 0 from J, leaving 5 bases between them. CDR3: CASSEFDSGANVLTF. CDR3 nucleotides: TGTGCCAGCAGTGAATTTGACTCTGGGGCCAACGTCCTGACTTTC.

This rearrangement joins TRBV7-9 to TRBJ1-2, with TRBD1 as a possible D gene (6 bases). There are 15 residues in the CDR3. V was cut by 1 base and J by 8 bases, with 17 bases left in between. In germline, CDR1 is SEHNR, CDR2 FQNEAQ (reference sequence). The CDR3 loop reads CASSLVSGRGDGYTF. Written as DNA, the CDR3 is TGTGCCAGCAGCTTAGTATCGGGCAGGGGCGACGGCTACACCTTC.

The CDR3 sequence: CASKGRLVSNQPQHF. The CDR3 DNA reads TGTGCCAGCAAAGGCCGACTAGTTAGCAATCAGCCCCAGCATTTT. The rearrangement uses TRBV28 and TRBJ1-5; D not resolved. The V gene's germline CDR1 is MDHEN and CDR2 SYDVKM. The CDR3 runs 15 residues. Trimming stripped 7 bases from V and 0 bases from J, with 13 bases between.

The rearrangement links TRBV6-5 to TRBJ2-7; D gene unclear. Trimming removed 4 bases at V and 4 bases at J, with 2 bases between. The CDR3 runs to 10 residues. Germline V gene data show CDR1 as MNHEY and CDR2 as SVGAGI. This chain's CDR3 is CASSFYEQYF. The CDR3 region has the DNA TGTGCCAGCAGTTTTTACGAGCAGTACTTC.

V and J are TRBV18 and TRBJ2-5, with D uncertain. Germline V gene lookup returns CDR1 KGHSH and CDR2 LQKENI. Trimming removed 0 bases from V and 1 base from J, with 9 bases in between. This CDR3 comprises 15 residues. The DNA for the CDR3 is TGTGCCAGCTCACCACCAGGGCTCCGCCAAGAGACCCAGTACTTC. This gives the protein CASSPPGLRQETQYF.

The chain has TRBV14 and TRBJ2-7, with D maybe TRBD2 (7 bases). Trimming left V 6 bases short and J 2 bases short, with 17 bases between. Germline V gives CDR1 SGHDN, CDR2 FVKESK. The CDR3 is 15 amino acids. Written as DNA, the CDR3 is TGTGCCAGCAGACAGGTGGGAGGGGGACCCTACGAGCAGTACTTC. This codes for CASRQVGGGPYEQYF. The variable domain in full, with the rest retrieved from reference TRBV14 and TRBJ2-7, is EAGVTQFPSHSVIEKGQTVTLRCDPISGHDNLYWYRRVMGKEIKFLLHFVKESKQDESGMPNNRFLAERTGGTYSTLKVQPAELEDSGVYFCASRQVGGGPYEQYFGPGTRLTVT.

The rearrangement joins TRBV9 to TRBJ2-1; no clear D. There are 16 residues in the CDR3. Trimming shortened V by 3 bases and J by 3 bases, and 16 bases separated the two germline ends. Germline CDR1 SGDLS, CDR2 YYNGEE. The CDR3 loop reads CASSGDPTLYYNEQFF. The CDR3 DNA is TGTGCCAGCAGCGGGGATCCAACTCTATACTACAATGAGCAGTTCTTC.

The chain combines TRBV6-1 with TRBJ2-2; 10 bases fit TRBD2. Germline assignment: CDR1 MNHNS and CDR2 SASEGT. J was trimmed by 5 bases and V by 4 bases; bases with no gene match: 7. The CDR3 covers 16 residues. The DNA for the CDR3 is TGTGCCAGCAGTGCCCCTAGCGGGAGTATTACCGGGGAGCTGTTTTTT. Translation: CASSAPSGSITGELFF.

The chain links TRBV6-1 to TRBJ2-6; no definite D call. The V gene lost 0 bases and the J gene lost 0 bases, with 0 bases spanning the gap. The length of the CDR3 is 14 residues. Germline assignment: CDR1 MNHNS and CDR2 SASEGT. The DNA for the CDR3 is TGTGCCAGCAGTGAAGCCTCTGGGGCCAACGTCCTGACTTTC. Translated, it gives CASSEASGANVLTF.

The J gene is TRBJ1-5, the V gene TRBV28; D gene ambiguous. CDR3 length: 16 amino acids. Trimming took 4 bases from V and 2 from J, leaving 15 bases between them. Germline CDR1 MDHEN, CDR2 SYDVKM. The CDR3 loop is CASSWDQALRNQPQHF. The CDR3 bases are TGTGCCAGCAGTTGGGATCAAGCTTTACGCAATCAGCCCCAGCATTTT.

The chain carries TRBV9 and TRBJ2-2, with D perhaps matching TRBD1 (6 bases). CDR3 size: 15 residues. Trimming removed 0 bases from V and 6 bases from J, with 12 bases in between. Germline V CDR1 and CDR2: SGDLS, YYNGEE. The CDR3 nucleotides read TGTGCCAGCAGCGTAGCGCACAGGGCTGCCGGGGAGCTGTTTTTT. Its protein product is CASSVAHRAAGELFF.

This rearrangement joins TRBV30 to TRBJ1-5; D remains unclear. The CDR3 spans 13 residues. V was clipped by 1 base and J by 4 bases, with 8 bases between them. In germline, CDR1 is GTSNPN, CDR2 SVGIG (reference sequence). DNA of the CDR3: TGTGCCTGGAGTGGACAAGGTAATCAGCCCCAGCATTTT. Its translation is CAWSGQGNQPQHF.

This rearrangement joins TRBV5-1 to TRBJ2-1, with TRBD2 as a possible D gene (6 bases). The CDR3 is 16 amino acids. V lost 1 base and J 0 bases, leaving 11 bases between the germline ends. CDR1 is SGHRS and CDR2 is YFSETQ in the germline V gene. CDR3 sequence (DNA): TGCGCCAGCAGCTTGCGTCAGACTAGCTCCTACAATGAGCAGTTCTTC. The encoded protein is CASSLRQTSSYNEQFF.

The rearrangement joins TRBV19 to TRBJ2-5; D not certain. V lost 2 bases and J lost 3, with 10 bases in between. CDR3 size: 14 residues. Germline V lookup: CDR1 LNHDA, CDR2 SQIVND (reference sequence). CDR3: CASSITNSEETQYF. The CDR3 nucleotides read TGTGCCAGTAGTATAACCAACTCCGAAGAGACCCAGTACTTC.

The gene calls are TRBV19 and TRBJ2-5; unclear D gene. The V gene's germline CDR1 is LNHDA and CDR2 SQIVND (reference sequence). The CDR3 has 13 amino acids. V was clipped by 1 base and J by 5 bases, with 8 bases between them. CDR3: CASSIVRSETQYF. Here the CDR3 DNA reads TGTGCCAGTAGTATAGTCAGGTCTGAGACCCAGTACTTC.

V is TRBV19 and J is TRBJ2-2; TRBD1 matches at 7 bases. The CDR3 contains 13 residues. V was clipped by 7 bases and J by 9 bases; unmatched bases: 8. The germline V gene has CDR1 LNHDA and CDR2 SQIVND (reference sequence). The CDR3, as DNA: TGTGCCAGTATCAGACAGGGTGACAGGGAGCTGTTTTTT. Translating gives CASIRQGDRELFF.

The table lists this clone with a count of one. The rearrangement uses TRBV7-8 and TRBJ2-5, with a tentative D call TRBD1 (6 bases). The CDR3 length is 17 residues. Between the trimmed V and J ends, which lost 0 bases and 5 bases, there was a span of 19 bases. The germline gives CDR1 SGHVS, CDR2 FQNEAQ. The CDR3 here is CASSLAGGRGPGETQYF. CDR3 bases: TGTGCCAGCAGCTTAGCGGGTGGCAGGGGTCCAGGGGAGACCCAGTACTTC.

Worth noting for this clone: The sample carries other DNA sequences with the same CDR3. This chain connects TRBV5-1 to TRBJ2-1; D call uncertain. Trimming shortened V by 2 bases and J by 0 bases, and 12 bases separated the two germline ends. The CDR3 totals 16 residues. Germline CDR1 SGHRS, CDR2 YFSETQ. CDR3 amino acids: CASSFVGGRSYNEQFF. The DNA for the CDR3 is TGCGCCAGCAGCTTTGTCGGCGGCCGCTCCTACAATGAGCAGTTCTTC.